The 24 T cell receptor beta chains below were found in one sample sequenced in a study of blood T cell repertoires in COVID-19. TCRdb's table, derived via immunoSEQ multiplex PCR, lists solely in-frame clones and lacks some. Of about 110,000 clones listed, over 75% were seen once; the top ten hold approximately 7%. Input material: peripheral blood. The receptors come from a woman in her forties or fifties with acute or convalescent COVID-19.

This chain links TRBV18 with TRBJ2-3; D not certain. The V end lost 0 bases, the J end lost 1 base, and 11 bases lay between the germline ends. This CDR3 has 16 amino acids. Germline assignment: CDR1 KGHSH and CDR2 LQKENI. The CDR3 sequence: CASSPPHIPGTDTQYF. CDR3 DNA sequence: TGTGCCAGCTCACCACCTCATATACCAGGCACAGATACGCAGTATTTT.

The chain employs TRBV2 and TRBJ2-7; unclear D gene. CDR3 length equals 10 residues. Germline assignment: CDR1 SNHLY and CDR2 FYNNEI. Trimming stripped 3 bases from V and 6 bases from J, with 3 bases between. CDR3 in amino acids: CASSDSEQYF. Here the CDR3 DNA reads TGTGCCAGCAGTGACTCCGAGCAGTACTTC.

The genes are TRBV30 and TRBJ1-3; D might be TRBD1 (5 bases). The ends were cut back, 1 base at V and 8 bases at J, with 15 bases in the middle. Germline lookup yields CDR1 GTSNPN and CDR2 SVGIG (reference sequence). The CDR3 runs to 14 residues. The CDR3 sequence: CAWSEGLSVDTIYF. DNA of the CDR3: TGTGCCTGGAGTGAGGGACTAAGTGTGGACACCATATATTTT.

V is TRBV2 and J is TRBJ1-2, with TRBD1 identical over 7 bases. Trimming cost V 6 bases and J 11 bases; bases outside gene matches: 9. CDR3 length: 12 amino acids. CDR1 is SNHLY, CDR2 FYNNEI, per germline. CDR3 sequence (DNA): TGTGCCAGCAGCCCCGGGACAGAGAGTTACACCTTC. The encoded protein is CASSPGTESYTF.

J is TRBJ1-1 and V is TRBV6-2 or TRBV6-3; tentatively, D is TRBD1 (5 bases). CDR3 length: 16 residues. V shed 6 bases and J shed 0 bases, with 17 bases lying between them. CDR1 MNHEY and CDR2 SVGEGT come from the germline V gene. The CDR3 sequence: CASSPHRTRMNTEAFF. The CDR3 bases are TGTGCCAGCAGCCCTCACAGGACCCGTATGAACACTGAAGCTTTCTTT.

The CDR3 coding sequence is TGTGCCAGCAGCTTGTGGACTAGCGGACGCCCGAGATCCACAGATACGCAGTATTTT. This translates into CASSLWTSGRPRSTDTQYF. The J gene is TRBJ2-3, the V gene TRBV7-2; 10 bases are shared with TRBD2. The germline V gene encodes CDR1 SGHTA and CDR2 FQGNSA. J gave up 2 bases and V 3 bases, and 14 bases lay outside the gene matches. CDR3 size: 19 residues. The whole variable domain, remainder taken from reference TRBV7-2 and TRBJ2-3, is GAGVSQSPSNKVTEKGKDVELRCDPISGHTALYWYRQSLGQGLEFLIYFQGNSAPDKSGLPSDRFSAERTGGSVSTLTIQRTQQEDSAVYLCASSLWTSGRPRSTDTQYFGPGTRLTVL.

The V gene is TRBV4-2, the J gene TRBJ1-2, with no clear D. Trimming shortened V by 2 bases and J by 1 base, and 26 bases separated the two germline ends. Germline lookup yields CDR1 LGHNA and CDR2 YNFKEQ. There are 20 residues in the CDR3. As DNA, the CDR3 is TGTGCCAGCAGCCAATATTTTTCCCGCGGCGTAACCGTAATTAACTATGGCTACACCTTC. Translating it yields CASSQYFSRGVTVINYGYTF.

In nucleotides, the CDR3 is TGCGCCAGCAAGTTTGCTAGCGGGGGGGCTCCAAGCACAGATACGCAGTATTTT. This codes for CASKFASGGAPSTDTQYF. The chain uses TRBV5-1 and TRBJ2-3; 12 nucleotides agree with TRBD2. V was pared by 6 bases and J by 0 bases, with 11 bases of the junction left unmatched. Germline values: CDR1 SGHRS, CDR2 YFSETQ. The CDR3 extends over 18 amino acids.

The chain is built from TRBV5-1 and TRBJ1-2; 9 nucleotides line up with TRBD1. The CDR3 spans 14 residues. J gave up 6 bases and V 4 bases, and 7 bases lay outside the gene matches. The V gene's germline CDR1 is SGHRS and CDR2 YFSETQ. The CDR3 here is CASSLQGAGDGYTF. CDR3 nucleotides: TGCGCCAGCAGCCTACAGGGGGCGGGGGATGGCTACACCTTC.

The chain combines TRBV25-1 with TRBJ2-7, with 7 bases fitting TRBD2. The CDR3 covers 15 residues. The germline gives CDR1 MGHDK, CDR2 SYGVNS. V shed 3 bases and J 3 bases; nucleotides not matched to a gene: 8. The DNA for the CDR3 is TGTGCCAGCAGTGAGGCTGGGACTACCTACTACGAGCAGTACTTC. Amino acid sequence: CASSEAGTTYYEQYF.

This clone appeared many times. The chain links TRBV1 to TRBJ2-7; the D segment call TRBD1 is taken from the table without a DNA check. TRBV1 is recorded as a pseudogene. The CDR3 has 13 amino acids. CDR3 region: CTSIPTATYEQYF. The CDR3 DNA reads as TGCACCAGCATCCCGACAGCAACCTACGAGCAGTACTTC.

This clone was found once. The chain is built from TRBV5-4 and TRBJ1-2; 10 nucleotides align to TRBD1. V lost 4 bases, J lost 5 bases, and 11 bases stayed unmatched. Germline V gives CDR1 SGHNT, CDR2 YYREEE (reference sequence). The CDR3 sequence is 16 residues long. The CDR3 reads CASSTTQTGGLYGYTF. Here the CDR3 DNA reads TGTGCCAGCAGCACAACCCAGACAGGGGGCTTATATGGCTACACCTTC.

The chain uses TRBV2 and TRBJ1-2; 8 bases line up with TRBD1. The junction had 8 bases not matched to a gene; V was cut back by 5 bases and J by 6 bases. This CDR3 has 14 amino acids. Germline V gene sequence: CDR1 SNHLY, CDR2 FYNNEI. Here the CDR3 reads CASSLDREVHGYTF. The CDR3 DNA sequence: TGTGCCAGCAGTTTGGACAGGGAAGTCCATGGCTACACCTTC.

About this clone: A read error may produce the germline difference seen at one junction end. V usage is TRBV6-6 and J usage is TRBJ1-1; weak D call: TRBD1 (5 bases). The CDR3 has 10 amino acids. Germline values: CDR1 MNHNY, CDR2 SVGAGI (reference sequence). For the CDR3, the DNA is TGTGCCAGCACCTCGACAGCCTTACATTTT. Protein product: CASTSTALHF.

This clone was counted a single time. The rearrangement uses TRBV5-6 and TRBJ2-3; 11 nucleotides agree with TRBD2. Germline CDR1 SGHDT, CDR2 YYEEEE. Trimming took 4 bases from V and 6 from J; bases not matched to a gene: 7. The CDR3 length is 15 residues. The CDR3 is CASSPIAGGPDTQYF. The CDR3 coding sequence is TGTGCCAGCAGCCCAATAGCGGGGGGGCCGGATACGCAGTATTTT.

In DNA form, the CDR3 reads TGTGCCAGCAGCCCCCGAACAGCTAAAGCTTTCTTT. Encoded protein: CASSPRTAKAFF. The V gene is TRBV13, the J gene TRBJ1-1; D unclear. The V end was cut by 5 bases, the J end by 9 bases, with 13 bases between. Germline CDR1 PRHDT, CDR2 FYEKMQ (reference sequence). The CDR3 runs 12 residues.

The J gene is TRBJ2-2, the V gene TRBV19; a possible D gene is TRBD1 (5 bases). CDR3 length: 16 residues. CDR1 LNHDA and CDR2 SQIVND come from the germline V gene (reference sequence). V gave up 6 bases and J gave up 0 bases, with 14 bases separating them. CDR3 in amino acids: CASRGAIPANTGELFF. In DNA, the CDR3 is TGTGCCAGTAGAGGGGCCATACCGGCGAACACCGGGGAGCTGTTTTTT.

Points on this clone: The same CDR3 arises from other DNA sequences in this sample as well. DNA of the CDR3: TGCGCCAGCAGCTTGGATCAGGGAGGCTATGGCTACACCTTC. Translation gives CASSLDQGGYGYTF. The rearrangement joins TRBV5-1 to TRBJ1-2, with D possibly being TRBD1 (5 bases). Per germline, CDR1 SGHRS and CDR2 YFSETQ. The CDR3 consists of 14 residues. The V gene lost 0 bases and the J gene lost 4 bases, with 10 bases spanning the gap.

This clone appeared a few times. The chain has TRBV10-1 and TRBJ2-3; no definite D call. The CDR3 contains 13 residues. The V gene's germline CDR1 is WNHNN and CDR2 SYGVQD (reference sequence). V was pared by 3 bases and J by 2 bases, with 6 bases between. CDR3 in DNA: TGCGCCAGCAGTGATTCCTACACAGATACGCAGTATTTT. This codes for CASSDSYTDTQYF.

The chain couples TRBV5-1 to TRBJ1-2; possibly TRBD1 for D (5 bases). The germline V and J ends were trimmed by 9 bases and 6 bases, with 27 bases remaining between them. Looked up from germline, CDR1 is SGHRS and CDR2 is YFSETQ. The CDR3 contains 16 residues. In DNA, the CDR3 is TGCGCCACCTCCCCCAATGGGCAGGCGTCGGGGGATGGCTACACCTTC. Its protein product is CATSPNGQASGDGYTF.

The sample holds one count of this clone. CDR3 nucleotides: TGTGCCAGCAGTCCGACATTACGCGGAAACACCATATATTTT. Encoded protein: CASSPTLRGNTIYF. The chain uses TRBV25-1 and TRBJ1-3; unclear D gene. Between the trimmed V and J ends, which lost 5 bases and 4 bases, there was a span of 12 bases. Germline V gives CDR1 MGHDK, CDR2 SYGVNS. The CDR3 is made up of 14 amino acids.

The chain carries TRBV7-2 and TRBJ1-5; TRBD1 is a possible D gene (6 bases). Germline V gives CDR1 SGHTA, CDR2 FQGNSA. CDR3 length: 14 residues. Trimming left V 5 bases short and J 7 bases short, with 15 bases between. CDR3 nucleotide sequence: TGTGCCAGCAGCATCAGCAGGGGTTTACAGCCCCAGCATTTT. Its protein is CASSISRGLQPQHF.

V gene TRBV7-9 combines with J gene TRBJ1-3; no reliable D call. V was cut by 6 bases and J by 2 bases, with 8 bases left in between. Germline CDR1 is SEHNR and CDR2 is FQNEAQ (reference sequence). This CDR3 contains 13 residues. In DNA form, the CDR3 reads TGTGCCAGCAGTCAAGAGGCTGGAAACACCATATATTTT. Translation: CASSQEAGNTIYF.

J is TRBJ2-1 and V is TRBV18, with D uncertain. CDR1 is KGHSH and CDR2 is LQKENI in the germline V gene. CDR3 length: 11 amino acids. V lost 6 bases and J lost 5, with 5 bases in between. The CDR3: CASSQNNEQFF. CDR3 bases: TGTGCCAGCTCCCAAAACAATGAGCAGTTCTTC.